Below are 24 T cell receptor beta chains sequenced from a single sample in a study of blood T cell repertoires in COVID-19. TCRdb's table, derived via immunoSEQ multiplex PCR, lists solely in-frame clones and lacks some. Of 400,000 to 550,000 clones listed, around 88% are singletons. Sequencing was done on a sample of peripheral blood. Source of these receptors: a woman in her 30s with acute or convalescent COVID-19.

The V call is TRBV28, the J call TRBJ1-1; no firm D call. This CDR3 is 13 amino acids long. Per germline, CDR1 MDHEN and CDR2 SYDVKM. Trimming removed 6 bases at V and 1 base at J, with 9 bases between. The CDR3 is CASRRGGNTEAFF. CDR3 nucleotides: TGTGCCAGCAGACGAGGAGGGAACACTGAAGCTTTCTTT.

This clone was counted between two and nine times. J is TRBJ1-5 and V is TRBV4-1; D unresolved. Trimming removed 1 base at V and 4 bases at J, with 8 bases between. The CDR3 is made up of 14 amino acids. From germline, CDR1 is MGHRA and CDR2 YSYEKL. The CDR3 here is CASSQGGINQPQHF. DNA for the CDR3: TGCGCCAGCAGCCAAGGAGGGATTAATCAGCCCCAGCATTTT.

The chain uses TRBV7-3 and TRBJ1-2; the D is unclear. Trimming removed 11 bases at V and 8 bases at J, with 9 bases between. The CDR3 sequence is 9 residues long. The germline V gene encodes CDR1 SGHTA and CDR2 FQGTGA. The CDR3 reads CAAAGGYTF. DNA for the CDR3: TGTGCCGCCGCGGGAGGCTACACCTTC.

The CDR3 DNA reads as TGTGCCAGCAGCTCCACCCTACACGGGGTTGGGACCCAGTACTTC. It is translated as CASSSTLHGVGTQYF. The chain has TRBV11-2 and TRBJ2-5; TRBD2 might be the D (5 bases). In germline, CDR1 is SGHAT, CDR2 FQNNGV. V was pared by 4 bases and J by 7 bases, with 19 bases between. This CDR3 spans 15 amino acids.

This sequence joins TRBV11-2 and TRBJ2-7; tentative D call: TRBD2 (6 bases). This CDR3 comprises 13 residues. The germline V gene encodes CDR1 SGHAT and CDR2 FQNNGV. The V and J ends lost 5 bases and 2 bases respectively, with 10 bases between them. For the CDR3, the DNA is TGTGCCAGCAGCACTAGCCCAACCTACGAGCAGTACTTC. Amino acids: CASSTSPTYEQYF.

The chain links TRBV27 to TRBJ2-1, with 8 positions matching TRBD2. Losses at the gene ends were 4 bases for V and 6 bases for J; bases not matched to a gene: 8. In germline, CDR1 is MNHEY, CDR2 SMNVEV (reference sequence). This CDR3 comprises 15 residues. CDR3 amino acids: CASSSRGGIGNEQFF. The CDR3 region has the DNA TGTGCCAGCAGTTCCCGGGGGGGAATAGGCAATGAGCAGTTCTTC.

The chain combines TRBV18 with TRBJ2-1, with a tentative D call TRBD1 (5 bases). CDR1 is KGHSH, CDR2 LQKENI, per germline. V lost 3 bases, J lost 8 bases, and 17 bases lay in between. CDR3 length: 15 amino acids. For the CDR3, the DNA is TGTGCCAGCTCACCGGTCGGTAGGGGCTGGTATGAGCAGTTCTTC. This gives the protein CASSPVGRGWYEQFF.

CDR3 amino acids: CASSQGFDRGDQPQHF. CDR3 sequence (DNA): TGTGCCAGCAGCCAAGGATTTGACAGGGGGGATCAGCCCCAGCATTTT. The rearrangement joins TRBV3-1 (or the pseudogene TRBV3-2) to TRBJ1-5, with TRBD1 matching over 9 bases. Germline CDR1 and CDR2: LGHDT and YNNKEL (reference sequence). The V segment lost 1 base and the J segment 5 bases; nucleotides outside the gene matches: 6. CDR3 length: 16 amino acids.

The chain joins TRBV7-9 to TRBJ2-1; 9 positions match TRBD1. The CDR3 spans 17 residues. Germline lookup yields CDR1 SEHNR and CDR2 FQNEAQ (reference sequence). V trimming: 5 bases; J trimming: 7 bases; junction bases outside the gene matches: 15. The CDR3, as DNA: TGTGCCAGCAGCCCTACTGTCACCGGGACAGGGATGAATGAGCAGTTCTTC. Translating gives CASSPTVTGTGMNEQFF.

The chain uses TRBV19 and TRBJ2-7; 9 nucleotides agree with TRBD2. Unmatched junction bases numbered 7, after V lost 1 base and J lost 3 bases. CDR3 length: 16 residues. Germline values: CDR1 LNHDA, CDR2 SQIVND (reference sequence). The CDR3 region has the DNA TGTGCCAGTAGTATAGTACCGGGACTAGCAGTCTACGAGCAGTACTTC. Protein: CASSIVPGLAVYEQYF. Supplemented by reference TRBV19 and TRBJ2-7, the full variable domain reads DGGITQSPKYLFRKEGQNVTLSCEQNLNHDAMYWYRQDPGQGLRLIYYSQIVNDFQKGDIAEGYSVSREKKESFPLTVTSAQKNPTAFYLCASSIVPGLAVYEQYFGPGTRLTVT.

The V gene is TRBV5-1, the J gene TRBJ2-5; 12 nucleotides line up with TRBD2. This CDR3 comprises 15 residues. Germline V gene lookup returns CDR1 SGHRS and CDR2 YFSETQ. The ends lost 5 bases at V and 5 bases at J; junction bases unmatched: 7. The CDR3 reads CASRPSGGAPETQYF. Written as DNA, the CDR3 is TGCGCCAGCAGACCTAGCGGGGGGGCCCCGGAGACCCAGTACTTC.

The CDR3 sequence: CASSPPSLAGTDTQYF. CDR3 in DNA: TGTGCCAGCTCACCACCGAGCCTAGCGGGGACGGATACGCAGTATTTT. The J gene is TRBJ2-3, the V gene TRBV18; TRBD2 matches 9 bases. V was pared by 0 bases and J by 6 bases, with 7 bases of the junction left unmatched. Germline lookup yields CDR1 KGHSH and CDR2 LQKENI. This CDR3 region has 16 residues.

As DNA, the CDR3 is TGCAGCGTTGATTGGGACATTGGATCCGAGCAGTTCTTC. This translates into CSVDWDIGSEQFF. The chain links TRBV29-1 to TRBJ2-1; TRBD1 is a possible D gene (6 bases). CDR1 is SQVTM and CDR2 is ANQGSEA in the germline V gene. CDR3 length equals 13 residues. Trimming stripped 3 bases from V and 10 bases from J, with 16 bases between.

This chain uses TRBV11-3 with TRBJ2-7; 7 bases are a match to TRBD1. Trimming removed 5 bases from V and 2 bases from J; junction bases left unmatched: 6. Germline V gene sequence: CDR1 SGHNT, CDR2 YENEEA. The CDR3 consists of 14 residues. The DNA of the CDR3 is TGTGCCAGCAGCCCAGGACAGGCGACCTACGAGCAGTACTTC. It encodes CASSPGQATYEQYF.

V usage is TRBV18 and J usage is TRBJ1-5; a possible D gene is TRBD1 (6 bases). There are 14 residues in the CDR3. The V gene's germline CDR1 is KGHSH and CDR2 LQKENI. V lost 4 bases and J lost 7, with 14 bases in between. CDR3 in DNA: TGTGCCAGCTCACGGGGGGGGCCCGGGCAGCCCCAGCATTTT. Protein: CASSRGGPGQPQHF.

V is TRBV10-3 and J is TRBJ2-7; D might be TRBD2 (6 bases). Germline lookup yields CDR1 ENHRY and CDR2 SYGVKD. The V end lost 7 bases, the J end lost 2 bases, and 15 bases lay between the germline ends. The CDR3 loop spans 14 amino acids. CDR3: CAIKGGARPYEQYF. CDR3 in DNA: TGTGCCATCAAGGGCGGGGCCCGCCCCTACGAGCAGTACTTC.

This chain joins TRBV10-1 and TRBJ2-2, with D possibly TRBD2 on 7 matching bases. Deletions cut 8 bases from V and 2 bases from J, with 21 bases between. The CDR3 contains 17 residues. Germline assignment: CDR1 WNHNN and CDR2 SYGVQD (reference sequence). CDR3 sequence reads: CASRSVAGALNTGELFF. CDR3 DNA sequence: TGCGCCAGCCGGTCGGTGGCGGGGGCCCTTAACACCGGGGAGCTGTTTTTT.

The chain has TRBV23-1 and TRBJ1-6; a weak D match, TRBD1 (6 bases). TRBV23-1 has ORF status, its function being uncertain. The CDR3 sequence is 16 residues long. Trimming removed 1 base at V and 7 bases at J, with 14 bases between. In DNA form, the CDR3 reads TGCGCCAGCAGTCAATTAGACAGGACTGAGAATTCACCCCTCCACTTT. Its protein is CASSQLDRTENSPLHF.

J is TRBJ1-6 and V is TRBV2, with D unresolved. The germline CDR1 and CDR2 sequences are SNHLY and FYNNEI. The CDR3 runs 15 residues. Trimming shortened V by 6 bases and J by 10 bases, and 19 bases separated the two germline ends. The CDR3: CASSSTGPGISPLHF. In DNA, the CDR3 is TGTGCCAGCAGCTCGACCGGGCCCGGGATATCACCCCTCCACTTT.

This sequence joins TRBV4-1 and TRBJ2-3; D possibly corresponds to TRBD2 (5 bases). Trimming took 1 base from V and 6 from J, leaving 17 bases between them. CDR3 length: 16 amino acids. Germline loops: CDR1 MGHRA, CDR2 YSYEKL. The CDR3 coding sequence is TGCGCCAGCAGCCAAGTGCCGGGATCGACAAGGGATACGCAGTATTTT. It yields the protein CASSQVPGSTRDTQYF.

This chain links TRBV5-1 with TRBJ1-4; D gene uncertain. Trimming took off 3 bases at V and 3 bases at J, with 12 bases between the two ends. Germline-derived CDR1 and CDR2 are SGHRS and YFSETQ. This CDR3 is built from 15 residues. CDR3 residues: CASSYETGANEKLFF. In DNA form, the CDR3 reads TGCGCCAGCAGCTACGAGACTGGAGCTAATGAAAAACTGTTTTTT.

V gene TRBV5-1 combines with J gene TRBJ2-2; 7 bases line up with TRBD1. Losses at the gene ends were 7 bases for V and 4 bases for J; bases not matched to a gene: 4. The CDR3 length is 13 residues. Germline CDR1 and CDR2: SGHRS and YFSETQ. The CDR3 DNA reads as TGCGCCAGCCAAGACAGGGTCACCGGGGAGCTGTTTTTT. It specifies CASQDRVTGELFF.

The chain couples TRBV5-1 to TRBJ2-7, with D maybe TRBD1 (5 bases). Germline CDR1 is SGHRS and CDR2 is YFSETQ. V was clipped by 0 bases and J by 6 bases, with 10 bases between them. This CDR3 has 13 residues. CDR3 sequence (DNA): TGCGCCAGCAGCTTGGTGGGGCCCGCCGAGCAGTACTTC. Translation gives CASSLVGPAEQYF.

V usage is TRBV5-1 and J usage is TRBJ2-7, with D perhaps matching TRBD1 (6 bases). The V end was cut by 2 bases, the J end by 7 bases, with 16 bases between. There are 14 residues in the CDR3. Germline CDR1 and CDR2: SGHRS and YFSETQ. The CDR3 DNA reads TGCGCCAGCAGCTTACAACAGGGTACGGGGGAGCAGTACTTC. Translated, it gives CASSLQQGTGEQYF. Based on the CDR3 plus reference TRBV5-1 and TRBJ2-7, the full variable domain is KAGVTQTPRYLIKTRGQQVTLSCSPISGHRSVSWYQQTPGQGLQFLFEYFSETQRNKGNFPGRFSGRQFSNSRSEMNVSTLELGDSALYLCASSLQQGTGEQYFGPGTRLTVT.